Below, 17 T cell receptor beta chains from the same sample are listed, as sequenced in a study of cytomegalovirus exposure and HLA in healthy donors listed by TCRdb under 2017. Library preparation used the immunoSEQ multiplex PCR assay. For the multiplex PCR, a mixture combining 60 forward primers for TCR Vbeta segments and 13 reverse primers for TCR Jbeta segments was used. Drawn from immuneACCESS, this table holds only the in-frame rearrangements with V and J called that TCRdb kept. Clones are partly lost; checked studies trace under half to an unresolved V gene and leave the rest unexplained. The sample data list 120,000 or so clones, and 75% to 85% of these were observed just once. Under 3% of the sample comes from the top ten. The sample was PBMCs. These receptors originate from a man aged 25-45 years in good health and CMV-seronegative.

This clone was picked up a small number of times. The V gene is TRBV7-7, the J gene TRBJ2-1, with D possibly TRBD2 on 5 matching bases. CDR1 is SSHAT and CDR2 is FNYEAQ in the germline V gene (reference sequence). The CDR3 totals 15 residues. CDR3 sequence reads: CASSPGRSAGNEQFF. As DNA, the CDR3 is TGTGCTAGCTCCCCCGGACGATCCGCGGGCAATGAGCAGTTCTTC.

This chain uses TRBV7-9 with TRBJ1-1, with 7 nucleotides matching TRBD1. The CDR3 sequence is 16 residues long. Germline V gene lookup returns CDR1 SEHNR and CDR2 FQNEAQ (reference sequence). Germline trimming cut 3 bases from V and 5 bases from J; bases unmatched to any gene: 12. The CDR3 here is CASSFPNTGVRTEAFF. DNA for the CDR3: TGTGCCAGCAGCTTCCCAAACACAGGGGTGAGGACTGAAGCTTTCTTT.

The chain uses TRBV28 and TRBJ2-7; 9 nucleotides align to TRBD2. Germline lookup yields CDR1 MDHEN and CDR2 SYDVKM. This CDR3 spans 13 amino acids. The V gene end was trimmed by 1 base and the J gene end by 7 bases; junction bases not matched to a gene: 2. The DNA of the CDR3 is TGTGCCAGCAGTTTATCTAGCGGGACTGAGCAGTACTTC. It is translated as CASSLSSGTEQYF. Full variable domain (rest looked up from reference TRBV28 and TRBJ2-7): DVKVTQSSRYLVKRTGEKVFLECVQDMDHENMFWYRQDPGLGLRLIYFSYDVKMKEKGDIPEGYSVSREKKERFSLILESASTNQTSMYLCASSLSSGTEQYFGPGTRLTVT.

The rearrangement links TRBV7-2 to TRBJ2-1, with TRBD1 as a possible D gene (6 bases). The germline V gene has CDR1 SGHTA and CDR2 FQGNSA. The CDR3 has 14 amino acids. The V gene lost 5 bases and the J gene lost 3 bases, with 11 bases spanning the gap. CDR3 protein: CASSPGHYYNEQFF. Here the CDR3 DNA reads TGTGCCAGCAGCCCGGGACACTACTACAATGAGCAGTTCTTC.

The rearrangement links TRBV19 to TRBJ2-7; a possible D gene is TRBD2 (6 bases). This CDR3 comprises 14 residues. V lost 6 bases, J lost 4 bases, and 16 bases lay in between. Germline loops: CDR1 LNHDA, CDR2 SQIVND (reference sequence). The CDR3 nucleotides are TGTGCCAGTAGCGGGAGAGGTCAGGCATACGAGCAGTACTTC. This gives the protein CASSGRGQAYEQYF.

J is TRBJ2-2 and V is TRBV4-3, with 12 bases identical to TRBD2. The CDR3 runs to 16 residues. The V and J ends lost 2 bases and 4 bases, in that order; junction bases with no gene match: 2. The germline V gene encodes CDR1 LGHNA and CDR2 YSLEER. DNA for the CDR3: TGCGCCAGCAGCCAAAGACTAGCGGGAGTCACCGGGGAGCTGTTTTTT. It specifies CASSQRLAGVTGELFF.

The chain joins TRBV18 to TRBJ1-2; 7 positions match TRBD1. V was pared by 5 bases and J by 2 bases, with 8 bases of the junction left unmatched. This CDR3 contains 15 residues. Per the germline V gene, CDR1 is KGHSH and CDR2 is LQKENI. The CDR3 DNA is TGTGCCAGCTCAGCTAATGACAGGGTGAACTATGGCTACACCTTC. Translated: CASSANDRVNYGYTF. Based on the CDR3 plus reference TRBV18 and TRBJ1-2, the full variable domain is NAGVMQNPRHLVRRRGQEARLRCSPMKGHSHVYWYRQLPEEGLKFMVYLQKENIIDESGMPKERFSAEFPKEGPSILRIQQVVRGDSAAYFCASSANDRVNYGYTFGSGTRLTVV.

The genes are TRBV28 and TRBJ2-7, with D perhaps TRBD1 (6 bases). V was trimmed by 4 bases and J by 4 bases, leaving 17 bases between them. This CDR3 has 15 residues. Per the germline V gene, CDR1 is MDHEN and CDR2 is SYDVKM. CDR3 nucleotides: TGTGCCAGCAGTTCCCCGAGGGACACCGATTACGAGCAGTACTTC. Translated, it gives CASSSPRDTDYEQYF.

The chain is built from TRBV4-1 and TRBJ2-1; tentatively, D is TRBD1 (5 bases). This CDR3 is built from 13 residues. Germline V gives CDR1 MGHRA, CDR2 YSYEKL. V was cut by 1 base and J by 9 bases, with 10 bases left in between. For the CDR3, the DNA is TGCGCCAGCAGCCAAGCAGGGCCATTTGAGCAGTTCTTC. The encoded protein is CASSQAGPFEQFF.

The chain recombines TRBV7-6 with TRBJ1-1; 9 nucleotides line up with TRBD1. CDR1 is SGHVS and CDR2 is FNYEAQ in the germline V gene. Trimming removed 3 bases from V and 5 bases from J; junction bases left unmatched: 7. The CDR3 has 15 residues. The DNA for the CDR3 is TGTGCCAGCAGCTTGGCGGGACAGGGTGCTACTGAAGCTTTCTTT. As protein: CASSLAGQGATEAFF.

The genes are TRBV10-3 and TRBJ1-5; TRBD1 aligns across 9 bases. Losses at the gene ends were 6 bases for V and 4 bases for J; bases not matched to a gene: 16. The CDR3 has 18 residues. Germline values: CDR1 ENHRY, CDR2 SYGVKD. The CDR3: CAIRLVWTGDSNNQPQHF. Written as DNA, the CDR3 is TGTGCCATCAGGTTAGTTTGGACAGGGGACAGTAATAATCAGCCCCAGCATTTT.

The chain uses TRBV5-8 and TRBJ2-2; tentatively, D is TRBD1 (5 bases). V was trimmed by 4 bases and J by 4 bases, leaving 14 bases between them. The CDR3 covers 15 residues. The germline V gene has CDR1 SGHTS and CDR2 YDEGEE. The CDR3: CASSKTPQGTGELFF. For the CDR3, the DNA is TGTGCCAGCAGCAAGACGCCCCAGGGCACCGGGGAGCTGTTTTTT.

This chain links TRBV5-1 with TRBJ2-7; D gene uncertain. Trimming took off 2 bases at V and 3 bases at J, with 3 bases between the two ends. The CDR3 loop spans 11 amino acids. Germline V gives CDR1 SGHRS, CDR2 YFSETQ. CDR3 DNA: TGCGCCAGCAGCTTCCTCTACGAGCAGTACTTC. Protein sequence: CASSFLYEQYF. Supplemented by reference TRBV5-1 and TRBJ2-7, the full variable domain reads KAGVTQTPRYLIKTRGQQVTLSCSPISGHRSVSWYQQTPGQGLQFLFEYFSETQRNKGNFPGRFSGRQFSNSRSEMNVSTLELGDSALYLCASSFLYEQYFGPGTRLTVT.

The CDR3 loop is CASSYRDYHEQYF. In DNA, the CDR3 is TGTGCCAGCAGTTACAGGGACTACCACGAGCAGTACTTC. The chain has TRBV6-5 and TRBJ2-7; 7 bases are a match to TRBD2. The CDR3 sequence is 13 residues long. V was pared by 2 bases and J by 5 bases, with 3 bases of the junction left unmatched. Germline V gives CDR1 MNHEY, CDR2 SVGAGI.

This chain links TRBV2 with TRBJ2-4; 7 bases line up with TRBD1. This CDR3 contains 18 residues. Trimming removed 4 bases from V and 0 bases from J; junction bases left unmatched: 12. Looked up from germline, CDR1 is SNHLY and CDR2 is FYNNEI. CDR3 protein: CASSGDSDNPLAKNIQYF. The CDR3 coding sequence is TGTGCCAGCAGTGGGGACAGCGATAACCCACTAGCCAAAAACATTCAGTACTTC.

The rearrangement uses TRBV7-2 and TRBJ2-1, with a tentative D call TRBD1 (5 bases). This CDR3 spans 15 amino acids. Trimming removed 1 base at V and 6 bases at J, with 13 bases between. CDR1 SGHTA and CDR2 FQGNSA come from the germline V gene. CDR3 amino acids: CASSLGQGVGNEQFF. As DNA, the CDR3 is TGTGCCAGCAGCTTAGGGCAGGGTGTCGGCAATGAGCAGTTCTTC.

The V and J genes are TRBV7-9 and TRBJ2-3; D is perhaps TRBD2 (5 bases). Germline assignment: CDR1 SEHNR and CDR2 FQNEAQ (reference sequence). The CDR3 spans 15 residues. Between the trimmed V and J ends, which lost 4 bases and 5 bases, there was a span of 16 bases. CDR3 sequence reads: CASSSRVRVGDTQYF. DNA of the CDR3: TGTGCCAGCAGCTCGAGGGTCCGGGTTGGAGATACGCAGTATTTT.